The 29 T cell receptor beta chains below all came from one sample that was sequenced in a study of blood T cells in healthy people across ages. Combining a sample-barcoded 5' primer with a J-beta primer mix, a second PCR ran for 7 to 11 cycles. MiXCR, run by TCRdb on the 5' RACE reads, gives a single entry per CDR3 protein. The data contain about 1.8 million distinct CDR3 sequences, 49% of them singletons. The sequencing sample was made of blood. These receptors came from a middle-aged woman in good health.

The chain employs TRBV20-1 and TRBJ2-1, with TRBD2 matching over 7 bases. The CDR3 has 15 residues. The V gene end was trimmed by 3 bases and the J gene end by 2 bases; junction bases not matched to a gene: 7. The germline V gene has CDR1 DFQATT and CDR2 SNEGSKA (reference sequence). CDR3 in amino acids: CSARDRDYAYNEQFF. The CDR3 coding sequence is TGCAGTGCTAGGGACCGGGACTATGCCTACAATGAGCAGTTCTTC.

The gene calls are TRBV20-1 and TRBJ2-7; a possible D gene is TRBD2 (5 bases). Germline CDR1 is DFQATT and CDR2 is SNEGSKA (reference sequence). CDR3 length: 11 amino acids. Between the trimmed V and J ends, which lost 1 base and 7 bases, there was a span of 8 bases. The CDR3 is CSARVSGEQYF. CDR3 DNA sequence: TGCAGTGCTAGAGTATCGGGAGAGCAGTACTTC.

The gene calls are TRBV12-3 or TRBV12-4 and TRBJ1-5, with D perhaps matching TRBD1 (5 bases). This CDR3 contains 16 residues. V lost 5 bases to trimming and J lost 3 bases, with 17 bases between them. Here the CDR3 reads CASSGGQGILNQPQHF. In DNA, the CDR3 is TGTGCCAGCAGTGGAGGACAAGGGATTCTCAATCAGCCCCAGCATTTT.

This clonotype was counted between two and nine times. The V and J genes are TRBV28 and TRBJ2-5, with a weak D call TRBD2 (6 bases). V dropped 6 bases and J dropped 11 bases, with 22 bases sitting between them. The CDR3 sequence is 14 residues long. Per the germline V gene, CDR1 is MDHEN and CDR2 is SYDVKM. The CDR3 nucleotides read TGTGCCAGCAGCCCTTGGGGAGGAGAGGTAGAGCAGTACTTC. Translated: CASSPWGGEVEQYF.

The genes are TRBV4-3 and TRBJ2-3, with 11 bases identical to TRBD2. V was clipped by 4 bases and J by 5 bases; unmatched bases: 14. In germline, CDR1 is LGHNA, CDR2 YSLEER. This CDR3 has 18 amino acids. The CDR3 spells CASSRQPGLADALDTQYF. CDR3 nucleotides: TGCGCCAGCAGCCGACAACCGGGACTAGCGGACGCCCTAGATACGCAGTATTTT.

This clonotype was detected a few times. The chain uses TRBV29-1 and TRBJ2-3; D is possibly TRBD1 (5 bases). Trimming removed 4 bases from V and 7 bases from J, with 12 bases in between. The CDR3 totals 12 residues. Germline CDR1 SQVTM, CDR2 ANQGSEA. In DNA form, the CDR3 reads TGCAGCGTTGTACCAGGGTCAAATACGCAGTATTTT. Its protein is CSVVPGSNTQYF.

The chain is built from TRBV4-3 and TRBJ1-2; unclear D gene. Trimming took off 0 bases at V and 4 bases at J, with 12 bases between the two ends. The CDR3 runs to 15 residues. Per the germline V gene, CDR1 is LGHNA and CDR2 is YSLEER. As DNA, the CDR3 is TGCGCCAGCAGCCAAGAGGGAGGGTACAGCTATGGCTACACCTTC. Protein sequence: CASSQEGGYSYGYTF.

This chain uses TRBV10-2 with TRBJ2-7; 8 bases map to TRBD1. V trimming: 4 bases; J trimming: 6 bases; junction bases outside the gene matches: 11. Germline V lookup: CDR1 WSHSY, CDR2 SAAADI. CDR3 length equals 15 residues. CDR3 protein: CASSAKDRAIPEQYF. The CDR3 region has the DNA TGCGCCAGCAGTGCCAAGGACAGGGCTATTCCCGAGCAGTACTTC.

This clonotype was counted a few times. The CDR3 spells CASSEGAHIDTQYF. The CDR3 nucleotides are TGCGCCAGCAGTGAGGGGGCACACATAGATACGCAGTATTTT. The genes are TRBV10-2 and TRBJ2-3; perhaps TRBD1 as D (5 bases). The V gene lost 2 bases and the J gene lost 5 bases, with 11 bases spanning the gap. CDR3 length: 14 amino acids. In germline, CDR1 is WSHSY, CDR2 SAAADI.

The V gene is TRBV7-9, the J gene TRBJ2-2; D may be TRBD1 (6 bases). Germline V gives CDR1 SEHNR, CDR2 FQNEAQ (reference sequence). The CDR3 is made up of 16 amino acids. Trimming stripped 8 bases from V and 0 bases from J, with 16 bases between. The CDR3 region is CASGSLRGPNTGELFF. DNA for the CDR3: TGTGCCAGCGGATCCCTCAGGGGTCCGAACACCGGGGAGCTGTTTTTT. Full variable domain (remainder filled in from reference TRBV7-9 and TRBJ2-2): DTGVSQNPRHKITKRGQNVTFRCDPISEHNRLYWYRQTLGQGPEFLTYFQNEAQLEKSRLLSDRFSAERPKGSFSTLEIQRTEQGDSAMYLCASGSLRGPNTGELFFGEGSRLTVL.

The rearrangement links TRBV20-1 to TRBJ2-1, with TRBD2 matching 14 bases. This CDR3 has 17 residues. The J segment lost 0 bases and the V segment lost 5 bases, leaving 6 bases of the junction unmatched. Per germline, CDR1 DFQATT and CDR2 SNEGSKA (reference sequence). The CDR3 DNA sequence: TGCAGTGCTTTGGGACTAGCGGGGGCGAGCTCCTACAATGAGCAGTTCTTC. Translated, it gives CSALGLAGASSYNEQFF.

This chain links TRBV4-3 with TRBJ1-1, with 11 bases matching TRBD1. CDR1 is LGHNA, CDR2 YSLEER, per germline. Unmatched junction bases numbered 1, after V lost 6 bases and J lost 10 bases. The CDR3 is made up of 11 amino acids. CDR3: CASRGQGGAFF. For the CDR3, the DNA is TGCGCCAGCAGGGGACAGGGGGGAGCTTTCTTT.

This sequence joins TRBV18 and TRBJ2-7; D may be TRBD1 (5 bases). Trimming took off 3 bases at V and 9 bases at J, with 18 bases between the two ends. The CDR3 runs to 14 residues. In germline, CDR1 is KGHSH, CDR2 LQKENI. CDR3 sequence (DNA): TGTGCCAGCTCACCCCGGAACGAACAGGATGGGCAGTACTTC. Amino acids: CASSPRNEQDGQYF.

This chain joins TRBV28 and TRBJ2-7; a possible D gene is TRBD1 (6 bases). The germline V gene encodes CDR1 MDHEN and CDR2 SYDVKM. CDR3 size: 14 residues. V lost 6 bases and J lost 2, with 14 bases in between. The CDR3, as DNA: TGTGCCAGCAGACCTCTACAGGGCCCCTACGAGCAGTACTTC. Amino acids: CASRPLQGPYEQYF. The whole variable domain, remainder taken from reference TRBV28 and TRBJ2-7, is DVKVTQSSRYLVKRTGEKVFLECVQDMDHENMFWYRQDPGLGLRLIYFSYDVKMKEKGDIPEGYSVSREKKERFSLILESASTNQTSMYLCASRPLQGPYEQYFGPGTRLTVT.

V usage is TRBV28 and J usage is TRBJ2-6; D unclear. In germline, CDR1 is MDHEN, CDR2 SYDVKM. CDR3 size: 17 residues. CDR3 loop: CATLAAAWSSGANVLTF. CDR3 sequence (DNA): TGTGCGACTCTGGCGGCAGCCTGGAGCTCTGGGGCCAACGTCCTGACTTTC.

The chain joins TRBV29-1 to TRBJ1-1; D ambiguous. This CDR3 contains 12 residues. Trimming left V 7 bases short and J 10 bases short, with 19 bases between. Germline assignment: CDR1 SQVTM and CDR2 ANQGSEA. In DNA form, the CDR3 reads TGCAGCGGCCAAGAGGGAGTAAAATCAGCTTTCTTT. Protein: CSGQEGVKSAFF.

The rearrangement joins TRBV15 to TRBJ2-3; 7 positions agree with TRBD1. The J segment lost 2 bases and the V segment lost 0 bases, leaving 8 bases of the junction unmatched. Germline lookup yields CDR1 LNHNV and CDR2 YYDKDF (reference sequence). There are 17 residues in the CDR3. For the CDR3, the DNA is TGTGCCACCAGCAGAGATAGAGGGACAGTCCTCACAGATACGCAGTATTTT. Protein product: CATSRDRGTVLTDTQYF.

There are a few counts of this clonotype. The rearrangement joins TRBV4-3 to TRBJ2-5; D not resolved. This CDR3 has 14 residues. CDR1 is LGHNA and CDR2 is YSLEER in the germline V gene. Trimming removed 4 bases at V and 5 bases at J, with 14 bases between. In DNA, the CDR3 is TGCGCCAGCAGCCTAAACCCGGGTGGGGAGACCCAGTACTTC. Amino acid sequence: CASSLNPGGETQYF.

This clonotype has at least ten counts. The rearrangement joins TRBV4-3 to TRBJ2-3, with 7 positions matching TRBD2. The CDR3 is 16 residues long. The trim removed 1 base at V and 6 bases at J, leaving 10 bases unmatched. Germline assignment: CDR1 LGHNA and CDR2 YSLEER. The CDR3 nucleotides read TGCGCCAGCAGCCAAGTTTTCGGGAGGATTGGGGATACGCAGTATTTT. It codes for CASSQVFGRIGDTQYF.

The CDR3 loop is CASSARQGSNSPLHF. The CDR3 DNA follows: TGTGCCAGCAGTGCCCGTCAGGGGTCGAATTCACCCCTCCACTTT. The rearrangement uses TRBV25-1 and TRBJ1-6, with a weak D call TRBD1 (6 bases). There are 15 residues in the CDR3. Germline assignment: CDR1 MGHDK and CDR2 SYGVNS. V lost 4 bases to trimming and J lost 7 bases, with 14 bases between them. Looking up the rest from reference TRBV25-1 and TRBJ1-6 gives the full variable domain: EADIYQTPRYLVIGTGKKITLECSQTMGHDKMYWYQQDPGMELHLIHYSYGVNSTEKGDLSSESTVSRIRTEHFPLTLESARPSHTSQYLCASSARQGSNSPLHFGNGTRLTVT.

This clonotype was detected only once. The chain links TRBV29-1 to TRBJ2-1; D is ambiguous. Trimming stripped 3 bases from V and 5 bases from J, with 8 bases between. This CDR3 region has 12 residues. Germline V gene data show CDR1 as SQVTM and CDR2 as ANQGSEA. The CDR3 nucleotides are TGCAGCGTTGAGGCTAAGAACAATGAGCAGTTCTTC. As protein: CSVEAKNNEQFF.

Worth noting for this clonotype: The junction and the germline gene differ at one end; a read error may be behind it. The chain couples TRBV29-1 to TRBJ2-1; 9 positions match TRBD1. CDR3 length: 14 residues. Germline V gene lookup returns CDR1 SQVTM and CDR2 ANQGSEA. This CDR3 reads CSVASGTGYIEQFF. The DNA for the CDR3 is TGCAGCGTTGCATCCGGGACAGGGTACATTGAGCAGTTCTTC.

The rearrangement uses TRBV20-1 and TRBJ2-7; D is possibly TRBD1 or TRBD2 (5 bases each). CDR1 and CDR2 from the germline V gene are DFQATT and SNEGSKA (reference sequence). V was pared by 2 bases and J by 2 bases, with 19 bases between. The CDR3 consists of 16 residues. This CDR3 is CSARSGAGTGTYEQYF. In DNA, the CDR3 is TGCAGTGCTAGATCCGGGGCTGGGACGGGAACCTACGAGCAGTACTTC.

The chain has TRBV4-3 and TRBJ2-3; 11 bases match TRBD1. The CDR3 contains 18 residues. Per the germline V gene, CDR1 is LGHNA and CDR2 is YSLEER. V shed 1 base, J shed 3 bases, and the junction held 9 bases outside the gene matches. The DNA of the CDR3 is TGCGCCAGCAGCCAAGGGGTCGCCGGGACAGGGGGAACAGATACGCAGTATTTT. As protein: CASSQGVAGTGGTDTQYF.

This chain connects TRBV24-1 to TRBJ2-5, with TRBD1 matching 7 bases. From germline, CDR1 is KGHDR and CDR2 SFDVKD. The CDR3 runs to 14 residues. V was clipped by 3 bases and J by 3 bases; unmatched bases: 3. CDR3 in DNA: TGTGCCACCAGTGATACGACAGGGAAAGAGACCCAGTACTTC. Protein product: CATSDTTGKETQYF.

Details on this clonotype: One junction end disagrees with the germline gene, perhaps due to a read error. The chain links TRBV5-1 to TRBJ2-1, with D unresolved. The CDR3 sequence is 14 residues long. The germline CDR1 and CDR2 sequences are SGHRS and YFSETQ. This CDR3 is CASSLTRANNEQFF. Written as DNA, the CDR3 is TGCGCCAGCAGCTTAACCCGGGCCAACAACGAGCAGTTCTTC.

This clonotype was recorded a few times. The V call is TRBV20-1, the J call TRBJ2-5, with D maybe TRBD2 (6 bases). Trimming took 2 bases from V and 2 from J, leaving 18 bases between them. Per germline, CDR1 DFQATT and CDR2 SNEGSKA (reference sequence). This CDR3 region has 16 residues. CDR3 loop: CSARQDRDWTQETQYF. The CDR3 DNA sequence: TGCAGTGCTAGACAAGACCGGGACTGGACTCAAGAGACCCAGTACTTC.

V gene TRBV7-3 combines with J gene TRBJ2-3, with D perhaps TRBD2 (6 bases). This CDR3 comprises 16 residues. Germline CDR1 is SGHTA and CDR2 is FQGTGA. V lost 2 bases and J 2 bases, leaving 14 bases between the germline ends. The DNA for the CDR3 is TGTGCCAGCAGCTTAGGAATGGGGGGATTCACAGATACGCAGTATTTT. Protein: CASSLGMGGFTDTQYF.

The chain recombines TRBV27 with TRBJ1-6, with D uncertain. The germline CDR1 and CDR2 sequences are MNHEY and SMNVEV (reference sequence). The CDR3 length is 16 residues. V lost 6 bases to trimming and J lost 4 bases, with 16 bases between them. This chain's CDR3 is CASSRRTQDYNSPLHF. DNA of the CDR3: TGTGCCAGCAGCCGCCGGACGCAAGATTATAATTCACCCCTCCACTTT.